Each of the 26 T cell receptor beta chains below was sequenced from the same sample in a study of early T cells in non-severe SARS-CoV-2 infection. TCRdb re-called the 5' RACE reads through MiXCR, storing one row per CDR3 protein. The sample yields about 50,000 distinct CDR3 sequences, roughly 6% seen once. The sequences come from whole blood, collected at baseline. The receptors were gathered from an adult who was a healthcare worker with PCR-confirmed SARS-CoV-2 infection or an uninfected control (not recorded which).

At least ten counts were recorded for this clonotype. The CDR3 loop is CASSLSKLNTEAFF. For the CDR3, the DNA is TGTGCCAGCAGTTTATCAAAACTGAACACTGAAGCTTTCTTT. The chain is built from TRBV12-3 or TRBV12-4 and TRBJ1-1; no firm D call. The CDR3 spans 14 residues. Trimming pared 2 bases from V and 0 bases from J, leaving 7 bases between.

At least ten counts were recorded for this clonotype. The chain joins TRBV6-1 to TRBJ2-2; maybe TRBD1 (5 bases). Germline loops: CDR1 MNHNS, CDR2 SASEGT. Trimming left V 5 bases short and J 1 base short, with 8 bases between. This CDR3 comprises 14 residues. The CDR3 region is CASSWQGNTGELFF. The DNA of the CDR3 is TGTGCCAGCAGTTGGCAGGGGAACACCGGGGAGCTGTTTTTT.

The chain recombines TRBV6-2 or TRBV6-3 with TRBJ2-1; D is unresolved. The V and J ends lost 7 bases and 9 bases respectively, with 16 bases between them. This CDR3 comprises 13 residues. Germline V gene lookup returns CDR1 MNHEY and CDR2 SVGEGT. The CDR3 DNA sequence: TGTGCCAGCAAAAGCGACCCGGAGACTGAGCAGTTCTTC. As protein: CASKSDPETEQFF.

This sequence joins TRBV18 and TRBJ1-1, with 8 nucleotides matching TRBD1. This CDR3 region has 17 residues. Germline-derived CDR1 and CDR2 are KGHSH and LQKENI. Trimming took 2 bases from V and 4 from J; bases not matched to a gene: 12. The DNA for the CDR3 is TGTGCCAGCTCACCATGGAGTGGCAGGGGGCGAAGCACTGAAGCTTTCTTT. Translation: CASSPWSGRGRSTEAFF.

This clonotype was seen a few times. This chain connects TRBV6-2 or TRBV6-3 to TRBJ2-7; D is uncertain. Germline V gene lookup returns CDR1 MNHEY and CDR2 SVGEGT. Trimming stripped 0 bases from V and 3 bases from J, with 3 bases between. CDR3 length: 12 amino acids. The chain's CDR3 is CASSYSNYEQYF. For the CDR3, the DNA is TGTGCCAGCAGTTACTCGAACTACGAGCAGTACTTC.

This clonotype has a count of ten or more. V is TRBV25-1 and J is TRBJ2-1; the D gene is possibly TRBD2 (7 bases). The CDR3 is 16 amino acids. Germline CDR1 MGHDK, CDR2 SYGVNS. V lost 5 bases, J lost 4 bases, and 18 bases lay in between. The CDR3 sequence: CASSRLGGGDYNEQFF. The CDR3 nucleotides are TGTGCCAGCAGTCGCCTAGGAGGGGGGGATTACAATGAGCAGTTCTTC.

Many counts were recorded for this clonotype. V is TRBV18 and J is TRBJ2-1; either TRBD1 or TRBD2 may fit D (5 bases each). CDR1 KGHSH and CDR2 LQKENI come from the germline V gene. The CDR3 covers 14 residues. V lost 0 bases and J lost 3, with 6 bases in between. CDR3 sequence (DNA): TGTGCCAGCTCACCACCGGGGGTCTACAATGAGCAGTTCTTC. This encodes CASSPPGVYNEQFF.

This clonotype was seen many times. The J gene is TRBJ1-4, the V gene TRBV6-5, with 9 bases fitting TRBD1. V gave up 6 bases and J gave up 8 bases; unmatched junction bases: 16. In germline, CDR1 is MNHEY, CDR2 SVGAGI. The CDR3 spans 17 residues. The CDR3, as DNA: TGTGCCAGCAGCCTAACTCCTAACAGGGGGCCGGGGGAAAAACTGTTTTTT. As protein: CASSLTPNRGPGEKLFF.

In this sample, this clonotype turned up many times. This chain uses TRBV6-1 with TRBJ1-2, with D perhaps TRBD1 (6 bases). The CDR3 is made up of 13 amino acids. Trimming cost V 11 bases and J 8 bases, with 21 bases left between them. Germline lookup yields CDR1 MNHNS and CDR2 SASEGT. The CDR3, as DNA: TGTGCCGGCCGGAGGAGGGGGGGCGCAGGCTACACCTTC. This encodes CAGRRRGGAGYTF.

V usage is TRBV2 and J usage is TRBJ2-7, with D tentatively TRBD1 or TRBD2 (5 bases each). Trimming took 2 bases from V and 3 from J, leaving 14 bases between them. This CDR3 contains 15 residues. Germline loops: CDR1 SNHLY, CDR2 FYNNEI. The CDR3 is CASSERQGPVYEQYF. The DNA of the CDR3 is TGTGCCAGCAGTGAACGGCAGGGACCAGTCTACGAGCAGTACTTC.

Here the CDR3 DNA reads TGCAGCGTTAGAGGTGGGGTCGACGAGCAGTACTTC. Translating it yields CSVRGGVDEQYF. The chain couples TRBV29-1 to TRBJ2-7, with D hard to call. The CDR3 totals 12 residues. V dropped 5 bases and J dropped 5 bases, with 13 bases sitting between them. CDR1 is SQVTM, CDR2 ANQGSEA, per germline.

This clonotype was seen at least ten times. The genes are TRBV5-6 and TRBJ2-3; TRBD1 aligns across 8 bases. Germline trimming cut 4 bases from V and 9 bases from J; bases unmatched to any gene: 7. CDR3 length: 13 residues. Germline CDR1 SGHDT, CDR2 YYEEEE. The chain's CDR3 is CASSLRQGNTQYF. Here the CDR3 DNA reads TGTGCCAGCAGCCTAAGACAGGGGAACACGCAGTATTTT.

The chain recombines TRBV11-2 with TRBJ1-2; maybe TRBD1 (5 bases). CDR3 length equals 13 residues. Trimming removed 5 bases at V and 6 bases at J, with 13 bases between. The V gene's germline CDR1 is SGHAT and CDR2 FQNNGV. The DNA of the CDR3 is TGTGCCAGCAGCATCGGACAATTGGATGGCTACACCTTC. It specifies CASSIGQLDGYTF.

The chain joins TRBV6-6 to TRBJ2-7; D is undetermined. Trimming left V 2 bases short and J 2 bases short, with 10 bases between. The V gene's germline CDR1 is MNHNY and CDR2 SVGAGI (reference sequence). This CDR3 has 14 amino acids. CDR3 protein: CASSYSPDTYEQYF. The DNA for the CDR3 is TGTGCCAGCAGTTACAGCCCAGACACCTACGAGCAGTACTTC.

In its sample, this clonotype was seen many times. The chain combines TRBV7-8 with TRBJ2-1; the D gene is possibly TRBD2 (6 bases). The germline V gene has CDR1 SGHVS and CDR2 FQNEAQ. The CDR3 consists of 14 residues. Deletions cut 4 bases from V and 7 bases from J, with 14 bases between. The CDR3 nucleotides read TGTGCCAGCAGCTCCTCCGGGACTCGGAATGAGCAGTTCTTC. This codes for CASSSSGTRNEQFF.

There are many counts of this clonotype. This chain uses TRBV19 with TRBJ2-7, with 11 bases fitting TRBD1. The germline gives CDR1 LNHDA, CDR2 SQIVND (reference sequence). Germline trimming cut 7 bases from V and 2 bases from J; bases unmatched to any gene: 7. This CDR3 region has 15 residues. CDR3 amino acids: CASITQGQGAYEQYF. The CDR3 nucleotides read TGTGCCAGTATCACCCAGGGACAGGGGGCCTACGAGCAGTACTTC.

This clonotype appeared many times. The chain combines TRBV28 with TRBJ2-7; the D call may be TRBD1 or TRBD2 (6 bases each). Germline lookup yields CDR1 MDHEN and CDR2 SYDVKM. Trimming removed 10 bases from V and 2 bases from J, with 12 bases in between. The CDR3 totals 12 residues. The CDR3 region has the DNA TGTGCCACCGGGGGCGGGCCCTACGAGCAGTACTTC. It is translated as CATGGGPYEQYF.

This clonotype came up many times. This rearrangement joins TRBV7-2 to TRBJ1-2, with D possibly matching TRBD1 (5 bases). The germline gives CDR1 SGHTA, CDR2 FQGNSA. CDR3 length: 14 residues. Trimming removed 3 bases from V and 4 bases from J, with 12 bases in between. The CDR3 protein is CASSLGKGTYGYTF. DNA of the CDR3: TGTGCCAGCAGCTTGGGGAAGGGGACCTATGGCTACACCTTC.

This clonotype was detected many times. The chain uses TRBV29-1 and TRBJ1-1; 7 bases match TRBD1. Losses at the gene ends were 2 bases for V and 0 bases for J; bases not matched to a gene: 3. The CDR3 totals 14 residues. Germline V gene sequence: CDR1 SQVTM, CDR2 ANQGSEA. DNA of the CDR3: TGCAGCGTTGAAAGGACAGGTTTGAACACTGAAGCTTTCTTT. Its translation is CSVERTGLNTEAFF.

In this sample, this clonotype turned up many times. The chain couples TRBV12-3 or TRBV12-4 to TRBJ1-6, with a weak D call TRBD1 (5 bases). This CDR3 spans 14 amino acids. The germline V and J ends were trimmed by 3 bases and 10 bases, with 13 bases remaining between them. CDR3 bases: TGTGCCAGCAGTTTGAGGGACCTGGGGTCACCCCTCCACTTT. Its protein product is CASSLRDLGSPLHF.

The CDR3 coding sequence is TGTGCCAGCAGTTACGAGACAGGGGGTTACGAGCAGTACTTC. Protein product: CASSYETGGYEQYF. V gene TRBV6-2 or TRBV6-3 combines with J gene TRBJ2-7; the match to TRBD1 covers 9 bases. This CDR3 has 14 amino acids. Germline V gene lookup returns CDR1 MNHEY and CDR2 SVGEGT. Trimming took 2 bases from V and 4 from J; bases not matched to a gene: 3.

This clonotype was seen ten or more times. V is TRBV29-1 and J is TRBJ2-7; D ambiguous. Germline V gene lookup returns CDR1 SQVTM and CDR2 ANQGSEA. This CDR3 comprises 14 residues. V lost 0 bases, J lost 3 bases, and 12 bases lay in between. The CDR3 DNA reads as TGCAGCGTTGAAGACAGGCAATTAGGCTACGAGCAGTACTTC. Its translation is CSVEDRQLGYEQYF.

This clonotype was seen a few times. This chain connects TRBV6-6 to TRBJ2-5; D unresolved. Germline V gene lookup returns CDR1 MNHNY and CDR2 SVGAGI (reference sequence). The CDR3 is made up of 11 amino acids. Deletions cut 8 bases from V and 5 bases from J, with 9 bases between. Here the CDR3 DNA reads TGTGCCAGCTCTAACGGGGAGACCCAGTACTTC. Protein sequence: CASSNGETQYF.

There are many counts of this clonotype. The genes are TRBV11-2 and TRBJ2-3; D may be TRBD1 or TRBD2 (5 bases each). CDR3 size: 14 residues. Germline V CDR1 and CDR2: SGHAT, FQNNGV. Trimming removed 5 bases at V and 5 bases at J, with 14 bases between. The CDR3 sequence is CASSPGLGRDTQYF. As DNA, the CDR3 is TGTGCCAGCAGCCCCGGACTGGGACGAGATACGCAGTATTTT. The variable domain in full, completed from reference TRBV11-2 and TRBJ2-3, reads EAGVAQSPRYKIIEKRQSVAFWCNPISGHATLYWYQQILGQGPKLLIQFQNNGVVDDSQLPKDRFSAERLKGVDSTLKIQPAKLEDSAVYLCASSPGLGRDTQYFGPGTRLTVL.

V and J are TRBV18 and TRBJ1-1; no definite D call. V was pared by 7 bases and J by 2 bases, with 11 bases between. The CDR3 totals 13 residues. CDR1 is KGHSH, CDR2 LQKENI, per germline. This CDR3 reads CASFQEVNTEAFF. The DNA for the CDR3 is TGTGCCAGCTTCCAGGAGGTTAACACTGAAGCTTTCTTT.

This clonotype was seen at least ten times. The J gene is TRBJ2-5, the V gene TRBV6-2 or TRBV6-3; 10 bases match TRBD2. Germline V gives CDR1 MNHEY, CDR2 SVGEGT. With V trimmed by 6 bases and J by 0 bases, 4 bases remained unmatched. This CDR3 has 15 amino acids. The CDR3 spells CASRASGGYQETQYF. DNA for the CDR3: TGTGCCAGCAGGGCTAGCGGGGGATACCAAGAGACCCAGTACTTC.